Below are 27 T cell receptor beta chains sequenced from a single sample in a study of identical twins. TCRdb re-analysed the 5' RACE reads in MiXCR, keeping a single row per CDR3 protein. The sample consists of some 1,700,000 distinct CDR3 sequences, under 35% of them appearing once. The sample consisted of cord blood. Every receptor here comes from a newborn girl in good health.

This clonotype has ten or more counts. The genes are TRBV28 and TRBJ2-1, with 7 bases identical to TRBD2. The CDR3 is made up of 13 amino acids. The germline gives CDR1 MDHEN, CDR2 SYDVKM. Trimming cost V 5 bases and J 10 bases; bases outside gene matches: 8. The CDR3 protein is CASSPRLAQEQFF. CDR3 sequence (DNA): TGTGCCAGCAGTCCCCGACTAGCCCAGGAGCAGTTCTTC.

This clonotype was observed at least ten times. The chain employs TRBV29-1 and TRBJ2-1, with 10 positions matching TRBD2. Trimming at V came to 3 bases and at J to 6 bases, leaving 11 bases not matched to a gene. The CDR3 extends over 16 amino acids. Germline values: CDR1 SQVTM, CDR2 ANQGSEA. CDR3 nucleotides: TGCAGCGTTGAGCCTCACCTAGCGGGAGTCTCCAATGAGCAGTTCTTC. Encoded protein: CSVEPHLAGVSNEQFF.

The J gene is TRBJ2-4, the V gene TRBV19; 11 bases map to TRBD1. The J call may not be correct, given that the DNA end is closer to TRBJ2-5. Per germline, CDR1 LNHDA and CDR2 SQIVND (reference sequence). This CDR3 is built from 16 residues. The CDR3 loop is CASSYSGQGASETQYF. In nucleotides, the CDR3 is TGTGCCAGTAGTTACTCCGGACAGGGGGCGTCAGAGACCCAGTACTTC.

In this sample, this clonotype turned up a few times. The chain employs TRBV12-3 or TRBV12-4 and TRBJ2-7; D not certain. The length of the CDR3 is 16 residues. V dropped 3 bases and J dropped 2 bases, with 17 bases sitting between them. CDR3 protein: CASSFGPAEITYEQYF. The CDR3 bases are TGTGCCAGCAGTTTCGGCCCTGCAGAGATCACCTACGAGCAGTACTTC.

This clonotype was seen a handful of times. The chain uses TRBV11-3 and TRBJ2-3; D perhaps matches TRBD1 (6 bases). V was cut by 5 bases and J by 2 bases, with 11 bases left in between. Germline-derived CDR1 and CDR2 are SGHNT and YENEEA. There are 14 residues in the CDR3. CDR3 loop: CASSHGQTTDTQYF. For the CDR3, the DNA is TGTGCCAGCAGCCACGGACAGACCACAGATACGCAGTATTTT.

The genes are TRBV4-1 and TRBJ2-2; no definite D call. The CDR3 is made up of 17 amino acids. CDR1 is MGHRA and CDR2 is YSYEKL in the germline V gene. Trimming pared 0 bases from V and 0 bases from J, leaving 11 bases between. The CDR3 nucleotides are TGCGCCAGCAGCCAAGAGTGGAGCTACTCGAACACCGGGGAGCTGTTTTTT. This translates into CASSQEWSYSNTGELFF.

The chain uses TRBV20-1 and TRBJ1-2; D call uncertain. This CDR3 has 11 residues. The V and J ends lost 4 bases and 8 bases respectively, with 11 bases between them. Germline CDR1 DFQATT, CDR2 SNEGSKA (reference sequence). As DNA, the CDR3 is TGCAGTGCTACTACCCCGGGAGGCTACACCTTC. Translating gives CSATTPGGYTF.

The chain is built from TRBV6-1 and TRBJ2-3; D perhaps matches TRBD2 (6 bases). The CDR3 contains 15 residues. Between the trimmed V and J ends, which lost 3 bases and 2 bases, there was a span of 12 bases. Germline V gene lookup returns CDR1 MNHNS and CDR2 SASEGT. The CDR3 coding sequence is TGTGCCAGCAGTGAGCGGGGCAGGGTCACAGATACGCAGTATTTT. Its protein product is CASSERGRVTDTQYF.

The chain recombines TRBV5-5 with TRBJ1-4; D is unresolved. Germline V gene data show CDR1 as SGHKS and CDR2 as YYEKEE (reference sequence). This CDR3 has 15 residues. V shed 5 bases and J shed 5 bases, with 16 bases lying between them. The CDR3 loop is CASSGGTAENEKLFF. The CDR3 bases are TGTGCCAGCAGTGGAGGAACAGCTGAGAATGAAAAACTGTTTTTT. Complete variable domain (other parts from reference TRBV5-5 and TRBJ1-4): DAGVTQSPTHLIKTRGQQVTLRCSPISGHKSVSWYQQVLGQGPQFIFQYYEKEERGRGNFPDRFSARQFPNYSSELNVNALLLGDSALYLCASSGGTAENEKLFFGSGTQLSVL.

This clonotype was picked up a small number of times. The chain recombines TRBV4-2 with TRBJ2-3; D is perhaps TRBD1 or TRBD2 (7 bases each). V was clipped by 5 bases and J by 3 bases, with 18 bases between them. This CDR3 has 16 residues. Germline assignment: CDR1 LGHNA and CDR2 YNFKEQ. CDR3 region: CASSSAGGALTDTQYF. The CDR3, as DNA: TGTGCCAGCAGCTCAGCAGGGGGGGCTTTGACAGATACGCAGTATTTT.

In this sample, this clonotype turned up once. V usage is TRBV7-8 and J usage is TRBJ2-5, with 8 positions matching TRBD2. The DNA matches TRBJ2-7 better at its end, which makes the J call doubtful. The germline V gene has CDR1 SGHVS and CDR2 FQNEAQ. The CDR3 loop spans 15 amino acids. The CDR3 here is CASSPGPAGEYEQYF. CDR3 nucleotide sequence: TGTGCCAGCAGCCCTGGACCAGCGGGGGAGTACGAGCAGTACTTC.

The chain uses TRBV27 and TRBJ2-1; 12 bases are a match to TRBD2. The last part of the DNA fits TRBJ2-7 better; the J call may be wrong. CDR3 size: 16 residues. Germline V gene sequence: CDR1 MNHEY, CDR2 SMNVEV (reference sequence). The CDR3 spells CASSSQLAGGYNEQYF. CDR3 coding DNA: TGTGCCAGCAGTTCCCAACTAGCGGGAGGATACAATGAGCAGTACTTC.

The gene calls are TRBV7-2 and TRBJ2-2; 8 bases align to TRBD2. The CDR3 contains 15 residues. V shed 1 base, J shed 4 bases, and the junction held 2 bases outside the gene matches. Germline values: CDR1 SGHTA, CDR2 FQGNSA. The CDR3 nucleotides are TGTGCCAGCAGCTTAGTAGCGGGGCGCACCGGGGAGCTGTTTTTT. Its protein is CASSLVAGRTGELFF.

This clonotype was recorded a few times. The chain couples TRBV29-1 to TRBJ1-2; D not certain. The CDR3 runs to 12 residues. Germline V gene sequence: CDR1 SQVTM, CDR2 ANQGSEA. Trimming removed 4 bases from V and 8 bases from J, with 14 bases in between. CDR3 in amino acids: CSVGSARLGYTF. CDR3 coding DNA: TGCAGCGTTGGGTCCGCGCGGCTCGGCTACACCTTC.

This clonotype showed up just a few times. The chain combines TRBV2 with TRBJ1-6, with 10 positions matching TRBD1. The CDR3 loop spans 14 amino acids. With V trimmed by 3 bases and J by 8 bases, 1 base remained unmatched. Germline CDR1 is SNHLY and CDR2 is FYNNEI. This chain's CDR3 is CASSEDRGYSPLHF. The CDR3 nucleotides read TGTGCCAGCAGTGAGGACAGGGGGTATTCACCCCTCCACTTT.

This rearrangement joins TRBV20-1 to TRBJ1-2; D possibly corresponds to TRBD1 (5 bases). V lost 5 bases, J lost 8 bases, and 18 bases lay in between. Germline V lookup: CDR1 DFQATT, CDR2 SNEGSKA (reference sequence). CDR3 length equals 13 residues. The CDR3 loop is CSAYRGGTGGYTF. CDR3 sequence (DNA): TGCAGTGCTTACCGGGGGGGTACTGGCGGCTACACCTTC.

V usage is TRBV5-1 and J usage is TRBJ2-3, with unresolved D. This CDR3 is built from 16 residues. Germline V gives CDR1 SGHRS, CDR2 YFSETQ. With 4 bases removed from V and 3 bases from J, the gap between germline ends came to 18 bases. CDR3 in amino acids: CASSPGPMVITDTQYF. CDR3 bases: TGCGCCAGCAGCCCCGGTCCCATGGTGATAACAGATACGCAGTATTTT.

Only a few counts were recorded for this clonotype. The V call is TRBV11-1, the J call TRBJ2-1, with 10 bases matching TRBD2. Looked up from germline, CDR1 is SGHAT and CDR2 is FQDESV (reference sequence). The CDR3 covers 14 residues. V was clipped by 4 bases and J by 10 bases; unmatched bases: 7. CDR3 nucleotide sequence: TGTGCCAGCAGCTCTCTCAGCGGGAGGGTAGAGCAGTTCTTC. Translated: CASSSLSGRVEQFF. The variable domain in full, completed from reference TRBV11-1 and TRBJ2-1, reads EAEVAQSPRYKITEKSQAVAFWCDPISGHATLYWYRQILGQGPELLVQFQDESVVDDSQLPKDRFSAERLKGVDSTLKIQPAELGDSAMYLCASSSLSGRVEQFFGPGTRLTVL.

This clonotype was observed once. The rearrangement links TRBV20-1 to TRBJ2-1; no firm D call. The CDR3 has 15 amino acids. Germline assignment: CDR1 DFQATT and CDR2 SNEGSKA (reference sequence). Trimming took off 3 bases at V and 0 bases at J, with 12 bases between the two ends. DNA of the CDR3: TGCAGTGCTAGCTTGACCGGGTTCTCCTACAATGAGCAGTTCTTC. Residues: CSASLTGFSYNEQFF.

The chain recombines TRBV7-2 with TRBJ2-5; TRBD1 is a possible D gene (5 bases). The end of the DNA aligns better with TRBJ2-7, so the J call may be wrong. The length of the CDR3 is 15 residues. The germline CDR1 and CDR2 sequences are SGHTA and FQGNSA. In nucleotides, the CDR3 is TGTGCCAGCAGCTACAGGCCTGGTGGCACCTACGAGCAGTACTTC. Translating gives CASSYRPGGTYEQYF.

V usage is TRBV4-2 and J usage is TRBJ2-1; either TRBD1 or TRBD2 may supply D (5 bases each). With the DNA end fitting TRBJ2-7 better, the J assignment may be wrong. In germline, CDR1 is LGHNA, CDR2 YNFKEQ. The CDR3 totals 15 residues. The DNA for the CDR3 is TGTGCCAGCAGCCAAGATCCGGGGCGCATGGACGAGCAGTACTTC. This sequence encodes CASSQDPGRMDEQYF.

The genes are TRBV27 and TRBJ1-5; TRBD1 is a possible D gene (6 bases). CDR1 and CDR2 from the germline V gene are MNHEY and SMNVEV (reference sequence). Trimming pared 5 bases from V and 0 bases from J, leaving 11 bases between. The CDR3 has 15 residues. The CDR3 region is CASSPRDTSNQPQHF. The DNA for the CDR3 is TGTGCCAGCAGTCCCAGGGACACTAGCAATCAGCCCCAGCATTTT.

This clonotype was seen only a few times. The CDR3 DNA is TGTGCCAGCAGCACCTCGGACAGCTACGAGCAGTACTTC. Translating it yields CASSTSDSYEQYF. The V gene is TRBV21-1, the J gene TRBJ2-7; the table names TRBD1, a call not compared with the DNA. TRBV21-1 is marked as a pseudogene. This CDR3 spans 13 amino acids.

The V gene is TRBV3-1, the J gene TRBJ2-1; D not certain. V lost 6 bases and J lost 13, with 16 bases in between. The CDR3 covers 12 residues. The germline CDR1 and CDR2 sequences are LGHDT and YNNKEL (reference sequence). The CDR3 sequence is CASRGLQETQFF. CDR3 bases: TGTGCCAGCAGAGGCCTCCAAGAGACCCAGTTCTTC.

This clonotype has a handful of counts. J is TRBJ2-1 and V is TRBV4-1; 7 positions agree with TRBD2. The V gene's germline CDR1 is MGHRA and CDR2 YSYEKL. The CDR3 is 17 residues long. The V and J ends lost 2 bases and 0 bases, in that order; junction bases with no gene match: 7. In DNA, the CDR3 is TGCGCCAGCAGCCAACTGGCTAGCGGTCTCTCCTACAATGAGCAGTTCTTC. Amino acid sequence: CASSQLASGLSYNEQFF.

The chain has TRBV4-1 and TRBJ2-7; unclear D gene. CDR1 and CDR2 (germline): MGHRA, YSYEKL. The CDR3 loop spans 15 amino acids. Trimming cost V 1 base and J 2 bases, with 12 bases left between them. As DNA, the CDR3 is TGCGCCAGCAGCCAAGTGCATCCACCTGCCTACGAGCAGTACTTC. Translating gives CASSQVHPPAYEQYF.

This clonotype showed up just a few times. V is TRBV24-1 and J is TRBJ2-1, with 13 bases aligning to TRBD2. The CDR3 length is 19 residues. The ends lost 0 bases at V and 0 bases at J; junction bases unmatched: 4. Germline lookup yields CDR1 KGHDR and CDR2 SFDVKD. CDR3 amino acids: CATSDLTSGRGGSYNEQFF. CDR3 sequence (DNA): TGTGCCACCAGTGATTTGACTAGCGGGAGGGGGGGCTCCTACAATGAGCAGTTCTTC.